The 6 T cell receptor beta chains listed next were all sequenced from one sample in a study of T cells in Graves' hyperthyroidism and ophthalmopathy. RNA transcripts provided the source from which TCR beta CDR3 regions were amplified. Using the HTBI primer set, a first-round RT-PCR was run on the TCR CDR3. TCRdb used MiXCR to reprocess the multiplex PCR reads, holding one entry per CDR3 protein. The data hold about 610,000 distinct CDR3 sequences, with under 60% observed a single time. Sequenced material: peripheral blood or thyroid tissue (not recorded which). The receptors were sampled from a woman aged 18-29 years with Graves' hyperthyroidism.

V and J are TRBV7-3 and TRBJ2-2; D is ambiguous. This CDR3 has 10 residues. Germline V gene lookup returns CDR1 SGHTA and CDR2 FQGTGA. V was shortened by 8 bases and J by 7 bases, with 5 bases between the two germline ends. The CDR3 region is CASAVGELFF. The CDR3 bases are TGTGCCAGCGCCGTCGGGGAGCTGTTTTTT. Full variable domain (remainder filled in from reference TRBV7-3 and TRBJ2-2): GAGVSQTPSNKVTEKGKYVELRCDPISGHTALYWYRQSLGQGPEFLIYFQGTGAADDSGLPNDRFFAVRPEGSVSTLKIQRTERGDSAVYLCASAVGELFFGEGSRLTVL.

The CDR3 bases are TGTGCCAGCAGTGAATCTTTGGTAGGGGTGAGCCCTGAAGCTTTCTTT. Translation: CASSESLVGVSPEAFF. The gene calls are TRBV25-1 and TRBJ1-1, with TRBD1 as a possible D gene (5 bases). Germline assignment: CDR1 MGHDK and CDR2 SYGVNS. CDR3 length: 16 residues. Trimming removed 1 base at V and 6 bases at J, with 18 bases between.

This clonotype was recorded at least ten times. J is TRBJ1-1 and V is TRBV9; tentative D call: TRBD1 (6 bases). This CDR3 comprises 13 residues. V lost 3 bases to trimming and J lost 5 bases, with 11 bases between them. Per the germline V gene, CDR1 is SGDLS and CDR2 is YYNGEE. The CDR3: CASSAPGVTEAFF. CDR3 sequence (DNA): TGTGCCAGCAGCGCACCAGGGGTGACTGAAGCTTTCTTT.

This clonotype came up many times. The chain employs TRBV29-1 and TRBJ2-7, with D perhaps matching TRBD2 (5 bases). The CDR3 is 14 residues long. Germline CDR1 reads SQVTM; CDR2 reads ANQGSEA. The V end was cut by 5 bases, the J end by 5 bases, with 19 bases between. The CDR3 loop is CSVLSSTGKNEQYF. In DNA, the CDR3 is TGCAGCGTTTTATCTAGCACTGGTAAAAACGAGCAGTACTTC.

The chain carries TRBV25-1 and TRBJ1-2; the match to TRBD1 covers 7 bases. CDR1 is MGHDK and CDR2 is SYGVNS in the germline V gene. The CDR3 has 14 amino acids. Trimming cost V 0 bases and J 8 bases; bases outside gene matches: 6. In nucleotides, the CDR3 is TGTGCCAGCAGTGAATATAAGGCGGGACAGGGCTACACCTTC. It specifies CASSEYKAGQGYTF.

As for this clonotype: This may be a read error, as it is one base from a much larger clone. The rearrangement uses TRBV2 and TRBJ2-7; the D gene is possibly TRBD2 (5 bases). The CDR3 has 15 amino acids. V was pared by 4 bases and J by 3 bases, with 16 bases between. The V gene's germline CDR1 is SNHLY and CDR2 FYNNEI. CDR3 nucleotide sequence: TGTGCCAGCAGTGTAGCCCCGGGCGGACTCTACGAGCAGTACTTC. It is translated as CASSVAPGGLYEQYF.